One and the same sample provided the 13 T cell receptor beta chains below, sequenced in a study of cytomegalovirus exposure and HLA in healthy donors. Primers: 60 Vbeta forward and 13 Jbeta reverse. Libraries were prepared by immunoSEQ multiplex PCR; TCRdb keeps only in-frame clonotypes and omits some of them. In the table there are 100,000 to 150,000 clones, approximately 84% of which are singletons. Sequenced input: PBMCs. The receptors were sampled from a boy younger than 10 in good health and CMV-seronegative.

This rearrangement joins TRBV4-1 to TRBJ1-4, with 7 nucleotides matching TRBD1. CDR3 length: 15 amino acids. Germline V CDR1 and CDR2: MGHRA, YSYEKL. V lost 3 bases and J lost 5; bases outside the gene matches: 6. CDR3: CASSHPGQMNEKLFF. The CDR3, as DNA: TGCGCCAGCAGCCACCCGGGACAGATGAATGAAAAACTGTTTTTT.

As to this clone: One end of the junction is discordant with germline, which a read error may explain. The sample carries other DNA sequences with the same CDR3. This CDR3 reads CASSWTVNTEAFF. CDR3 sequence (DNA): TGCGCCAGCAGCTGGACAGTGAACACTGAAGCTTTCTTT. The genes are TRBV6-5 and TRBJ1-1; maybe TRBD1 (6 bases). Germline CDR1 reads MNHEY; CDR2 reads SVGAGI. The CDR3 spans 13 residues.

The chain uses TRBV29-1 and TRBJ2-7; D may be TRBD1 (6 bases). Per germline, CDR1 SQVTM and CDR2 ANQGSEA. V was cut by 4 bases and J by 2 bases, with 15 bases left in between. The length of the CDR3 is 14 residues. CDR3 in DNA: TGCAGCGTTGGATTAACCAGGGGAGCCTACGAGCAGTACTTC. Translated, it gives CSVGLTRGAYEQYF.

This rearrangement joins TRBV6-1 to TRBJ2-5; 7 positions match TRBD2. J gave up 1 base and V 4 bases, and 3 bases lay outside the gene matches. Germline V lookup: CDR1 MNHNS, CDR2 SASEGT. There are 14 residues in the CDR3. CDR3 residues: CASSVGGIQETQYF. In nucleotides, the CDR3 is TGTGCCAGCAGTGTGGGGGGGATCCAAGAGACCCAGTACTTC.

V and J are TRBV7-9 and TRBJ1-2, with 9 bases matching TRBD1. The CDR3 loop spans 15 amino acids. Germline-derived CDR1 and CDR2 are SEHNR and FQNEAQ (reference sequence). Trimming took 5 bases from V and 8 from J; bases not matched to a gene: 12. CDR3: CASSPRRTGAGGYTF. In DNA form, the CDR3 reads TGTGCCAGCAGCCCGCGTCGGACAGGGGCGGGGGGCTACACCTTC.

The chain joins TRBV6-6 to TRBJ1-1; weak D call: TRBD1 (6 bases). The CDR3 is 12 residues long. Germline CDR1 is MNHNY and CDR2 is SVGAGI (reference sequence). V dropped 6 bases and J dropped 5 bases, with 10 bases sitting between them. The CDR3 spells CASSLQGTEAFF. The CDR3, as DNA: TGTGCCAGCAGCCTACAGGGAACTGAAGCTTTCTTT.

In this sample, this clone turned up once. The chain has TRBV6-4 and TRBJ2-3; 8 positions agree with TRBD2. Looked up from germline, CDR1 is MRHNA and CDR2 is SNTAGT. The CDR3 spans 15 residues. J was trimmed by 3 bases and V by 4 bases; bases with no gene match: 6. CDR3: CASSVIAGLTDTQYF. CDR3 sequence (DNA): TGTGCCAGCAGTGTTATAGCGGGGTTGACAGATACGCAGTATTTT.

The V and J genes are TRBV5-3 and TRBJ2-7; tentatively, D is TRBD2 (5 bases). TRBV5-3 qualifies as an ORF whose function is uncertain. Trimming removed 2 bases at V and 4 bases at J, with 10 bases between. The CDR3 totals 13 residues. The CDR3: CARSLIASYEQYV. The DNA for the CDR3 is TGTGCCAGAAGCTTAATAGCGAGTTACGAGCAGTACGTC.

V is TRBV18 and J is TRBJ1-4; a weak D match, TRBD1 (5 bases). The CDR3 sequence is 17 residues long. Trimming removed 1 base at V and 0 bases at J, with 12 bases between. The germline V gene has CDR1 KGHSH and CDR2 LQKENI. CDR3 sequence: CASSPLGGAATNEKLFF. In nucleotides, the CDR3 is TGTGCCAGCTCACCACTGGGAGGGGCTGCAACTAATGAAAAACTGTTTTTT. The variable domain in full, with the rest retrieved from reference TRBV18 and TRBJ1-4, is NAGVMQNPRHLVRRRGQEARLRCSPMKGHSHVYWYRQLPEEGLKFMVYLQKENIIDESGMPKERFSAEFPKEGPSILRIQQVVRGDSAAYFCASSPLGGAATNEKLFFGSGTQLSVL.

V usage is TRBV2 and J usage is TRBJ1-2; 7 bases align to TRBD1. The germline gives CDR1 SNHLY, CDR2 FYNNEI. The CDR3 contains 11 residues. The V segment lost 6 bases and the J segment 9 bases; nucleotides outside the gene matches: 4. CDR3 nucleotide sequence: TGTGCCAGCAGCCGGGACAGCCGCTACACCTTC. Protein sequence: CASSRDSRYTF.

The chain carries TRBV27 and TRBJ1-2; TRBD1 is a possible D gene (5 bases). The CDR3 runs 15 residues. V lost 6 bases and J lost 1, with 15 bases in between. Per germline, CDR1 MNHEY and CDR2 SMNVEV (reference sequence). CDR3 sequence: CASSPWGGVNYGYTF. CDR3 in DNA: TGTGCCAGCAGCCCCTGGGGAGGGGTTAACTATGGCTACACCTTC.

V gene TRBV5-4 combines with J gene TRBJ2-2; D gene ambiguous. Deletions cut 1 base from V and 7 bases from J, with 8 bases between. Germline values: CDR1 SGHNT, CDR2 YYREEE (reference sequence). The CDR3 runs 13 residues. The CDR3, as DNA: TGTGCCAGCAGCTTGTACAATCGCGGGGAGCTGTTTTTT. This gives the protein CASSLYNRGELFF.

The chain joins TRBV6-5 to TRBJ1-5, with no clear D. The CDR3 spans 13 residues. In germline, CDR1 is MNHEY, CDR2 SVGAGI. The V end was cut by 5 bases, the J end by 2 bases, with 7 bases between. CDR3 residues: CASSRSRNQPQHF. DNA of the CDR3: TGTGCCAGCAGTCGGTCCCGCAATCAGCCCCAGCATTTT.